This TCR beta chain was sequenced in a study of cytomegalovirus exposure and HLA in healthy donors. About the study: The roughly 660 first-cohort repertoires shared a platform with the 120 validation repertoires, as reported in a later analysis. Study findings and constraints: Subsequent analysis showed first-cohort TCR clusters tending to co-occur in 120 validation repertoires. According to the study, roughly 180 TCR beta chains were cytomegalovirus-associated. Reportedly, cytomegalovirus status was diagnosed with high sensitivity and specificity.

V lost 3 bases, J lost 5 bases, and 15 bases lay in between. CDR1 is SGHNT, CDR2 YYREEE, per germline (reference sequence). The CDR3 has 15 residues. Generated by immunoSEQ multiplex PCR, the TCRdb table keeps only in-frame clones and is missing some. The sample records 230,000 or so clones, around 88% being singletons. On this clone: No antigen is known for it.

The clonotype originates from a woman aged 18-30 years in good health and CMV-seronegative. Sequencing was done on a sample of PBMCs. The gene calls are TRBV5-4 and TRBJ1-5, with D possibly TRBD1 on 6 matching bases. Here the CDR3 DNA reads TGTGCCAGCAGCTCCGGCGGGGGCATGGATCAGCCCCAGCATTTT. Protein sequence: CASSSGGGMDQPQHF.